Here is one T cell receptor (beta chain) with its context. The sample comes from a study of blood T cell repertoires in COVID-19. Assay: immunoSEQ multiplex PCR; the TCRdb copy retains only in-frame clones and omits some. The sample has about 99,000 clones; roughly 84% are singletons. Sequencing was carried out using peripheral blood. This receptor was identified in a human donor in a cohort sampled during active or convalescent COVID-19.

The CDR3 reads CASSATWTGGGNTEAFF. The CDR3 DNA reads as TGTGCCAGTAGTGCAACCTGGACAGGGGGCGGGAACACTGAAGCTTTCTTT. This rearrangement joins TRBV19 to TRBJ1-1; 11 nucleotides agree with TRBD1. The germline CDR1 and CDR2 sequences are LNHDA and SQIVND (reference sequence). J was trimmed by 1 base and V by 5 bases; bases with no gene match: 9. The CDR3 has 17 amino acids. The whole variable domain, filled in from reference TRBV19 and TRBJ1-1, reads DGGITQSPKYLFRKEGQNVTLSCEQNLNHDAMYWYRQDPGQGLRLIYYSQIVNDFQKGDIAEGYSVSREKKESFPLTVTSAQKNPTAFYLCASSATWTGGGNTEAFFGQGTRLTVV.